This TCR beta chain was retrieved from a study of Graves' ophthalmopathy and Graves' hyperthyroidism. Regarding the study as a whole: The model forecast ophthalmopathy progression, reaching roughly 71% sensitivity and 72% to 75% specificity. Detection in blood was also observed for most expanded thyroid clonotypes above 0.001 frequency.

From germline, CDR1 is ENHRY and CDR2 SYGVKD. Trimming cost V 6 bases and J 1 base; bases outside gene matches: 4. The CDR3 is made up of 14 amino acids. Investigators amplified TCR beta CDR3 regions from RNA transcripts. An initial RT-PCR round employing HTBI primers preceded a second-round multiplex PCR. Each CDR3 protein is one row after TCRdb ran MiXCR on the multiplex PCR reads. The table includes hundreds of thousands of distinct CDR3 sequences, 40% detected once. PBMCs were obtained from about 10 ml of fresh peripheral blood. Remarks on this clonotype: Its specificity is not known.

The receptor's source is an adult man with Graves' ophthalmopathy. The sequencing input was peripheral blood. The chain is built from TRBV10-3 and TRBJ2-5, with TRBD1 matching 8 bases. CDR3 sequence (DNA): TGTGCCATCAGCATTGGACAGGGCCAAGAGACCCAGTACTTC. Encoded protein: CAISIGQGQETQYF.